This entry features one TCR beta chain sequence. The data were taken from a study of lymphopenia after photon versus proton radiotherapy. CDR1 is SEHNR, CDR2 FQNEAQ, per germline (reference sequence). V was pared by 3 bases and J by 7 bases, with 7 bases between. The CDR3 is 12 amino acids. The assay was immunoSEQ multiplex PCR, and TCRdb's table has in-frame clones only and misses some. The table shows more than 50,000 clones, with around 88% occurring only once. The input for sequencing was peripheral blood, taken from a patient treated with photon-based radiotherapy. The chain joins TRBV7-9 to TRBJ1-5; D uncertain. The receptor was isolated from a man aged 50 to 59 with gastric cancer. CDR3 DNA: TGTGCCAGCAGCTTGGTGGAGCAGCCCCAGCATTTT. It is translated as CASSLVEQPQHF.